This TCR beta chain was captured in a study of T cell clonotyping in hematopoietic cell transplantation. The CDR3 contains 17 residues. Deletions cut 3 bases from V and 3 bases from J, with 18 bases between. The V gene's germline CDR1 is SGHNT and CDR2 YYREEE (reference sequence). This table comes from immunoSEQ multiplex PCR, and its TCRdb copy is limited to in-frame clones, with some not included. The sample lists 30,000 to 40,000 clones; 90% to 95% were seen once. This sample's time point: recipient sample about 28 days before transplant, after cytoreduction. The input for sequencing was peripheral blood mononuclear cells, taken before stem cell transplant. The clonotype originates from a middle-aged man with chronic myeloid leukemia. Some clones in this sample may be carry-over from other donors' samples. The chain combines TRBV5-4 with TRBJ1-4, with D tentatively TRBD1 (5 bases). In DNA, the CDR3 is TGTGCCAGCAGCTCCCGTGGGGCGCAAAAGGCTAATGAAAAACTGTTTTTT. It encodes CASSSRGAQKANEKLFF.